Presented here are 25 T cell receptor beta chains from one specimen sequenced in a study of human T cells and chemical hapten exposure. This sample's time point: patch test 1, 2 weeks after DPC sensitization. Noted treatment: therapeutic diphenylcyclopropenone sensitization with weekly scalp DPC. Via MiXCR, TCRdb re-called the RACE reads, giving one row per CDR3 protein. Of tens of thousands of distinct CDR3 sequences in the sample, approximately 8% are singletons; the top ten hold about 1.6%. Specimen: whole blood, collected in connection with sensitization to the hapten diphenylcyclopropenone (DPC). These TCRs come from a woman aged 25 to 39 with alopecia areata. Some clones in this sample may be carry-over from other donors' samples.

This clonotype was detected ten times or more. The V and J genes are TRBV20-1 and TRBJ2-3; D not resolved. The CDR3 has 16 residues. The germline gives CDR1 DFQATT, CDR2 SNEGSKA (reference sequence). V dropped 5 bases and J dropped 4 bases, with 22 bases sitting between them. The CDR3 here is CSAWAPVQARPDTQYF. The CDR3 nucleotides read TGCAGTGCTTGGGCCCCCGTGCAGGCCCGCCCAGATACGCAGTATTTT.

The table lists this clonotype with many counts. V usage is TRBV19 and J usage is TRBJ2-2, with 9 bases lining up with TRBD1. CDR3 length equals 15 residues. Germline assignment: CDR1 LNHDA and CDR2 SQIVND (reference sequence). V gave up 7 bases and J gave up 7 bases; unmatched junction bases: 10. The CDR3 DNA reads as TGTGCCAGTATCGACAGGGGGGGCCGGGTCGGGGAGCTGTTTTTT. Translation: CASIDRGGRVGELFF.

A few counts support this clonotype. The chain recombines TRBV27 with TRBJ1-2; TRBD1 agrees at 9 bases. Looked up from germline, CDR1 is MNHEY and CDR2 is SMNVEV (reference sequence). CDR3 size: 14 residues. Trimming removed 6 bases from V and 7 bases from J; junction bases left unmatched: 9. CDR3 protein: CASSFAQGARGYTF. As DNA, the CDR3 is TGTGCCAGCAGCTTTGCACAGGGGGCGCGTGGCTACACCTTC.

This clonotype was picked up many times. The chain recombines TRBV29-1 with TRBJ1-1; D gene unclear. V lost 5 bases and J lost 4, with 8 bases in between. In germline, CDR1 is SQVTM, CDR2 ANQGSEA. The CDR3 length is 11 residues. CDR3 loop: CSVRLGTEAFF. The CDR3 DNA reads as TGCAGCGTTCGGTTGGGCACTGAAGCTTTCTTT. The full variable domain, completed using reference TRBV29-1 and TRBJ1-1, is SAVISQKPSRDICQRGTSLTIQCQVDSQVTMMFWYRQQPGQSLTLIATANQGSEATYESGFVIDKFPISRPNLTFSTLTVSNMSPEDSSIYLCSVRLGTEAFFGQGTRLTVV.

In its sample, this clonotype was seen many times. This chain connects TRBV20-1 to TRBJ1-1, with D tentatively TRBD1 (5 bases). The germline V and J ends were trimmed by 3 bases and 4 bases, with 15 bases remaining between them. The length of the CDR3 is 14 residues. CDR1 DFQATT and CDR2 SNEGSKA come from the germline V gene (reference sequence). The CDR3 sequence is CSASGAFSLTEAFF. The CDR3 bases are TGCAGTGCTAGTGGGGCTTTTAGCCTCACTGAAGCTTTCTTT.

This clonotype was picked up many times. The chain uses TRBV5-4 and TRBJ2-3; weak D call: TRBD1 (5 bases). Germline V gene lookup returns CDR1 SGHNT and CDR2 YYREEE (reference sequence). Trimming stripped 0 bases from V and 0 bases from J, with 8 bases between. The CDR3 totals 15 residues. The CDR3 DNA reads as TGTGCCAGCAGCTTGGGACAGAGTAGCACAGATACGCAGTATTTT. It encodes CASSLGQSSTDTQYF.

This clonotype has at least ten counts. The chain recombines TRBV20-1 with TRBJ2-1; a possible D gene is TRBD2 (6 bases). Germline V CDR1 and CDR2: DFQATT, SNEGSKA (reference sequence). The ends were cut back, 1 base at V and 0 bases at J, with 25 bases in the middle. This CDR3 region has 20 residues. The CDR3 region is CSARGLANRSSSSSYNEQFF. CDR3 in DNA: TGCAGTGCTAGAGGTCTAGCGAACAGGTCCTCGAGCAGCTCCTACAATGAGCAGTTCTTC.

This chain links TRBV14 with TRBJ2-2; D gene ambiguous. V lost 4 bases, J lost 8 bases, and 8 bases lay in between. The CDR3 covers 12 residues. Germline-derived CDR1 and CDR2 are SGHDN and FVKESK. The CDR3 DNA is TGTGCCAGCAGCCCATGGCCAGGGGAGCTGTTTTTT. Translating it yields CASSPWPGELFF.

This clonotype was seen only a few times. This chain joins TRBV29-1 and TRBJ2-7; D might be TRBD2 (5 bases). This CDR3 contains 12 residues. The germline gives CDR1 SQVTM, CDR2 ANQGSEA. With 7 bases removed from V and 5 bases from J, the gap between germline ends came to 15 bases. The DNA of the CDR3 is TGCAGCGCCGGTACAGTTAGCGACGAGCAGTACTTC. As protein: CSAGTVSDEQYF.

V is TRBV20-1 and J is TRBJ2-7, with 8 nucleotides matching TRBD1. Trimming took 6 bases from V and 3 from J; bases not matched to a gene: 4. This CDR3 contains 12 residues. Germline lookup yields CDR1 DFQATT and CDR2 SNEGSKA (reference sequence). The CDR3 DNA sequence: TGCAGTGCCCTGACAGGGGACTACGAGCAGTACTTC. Protein sequence: CSALTGDYEQYF.

This clonotype was seen many times. The chain has TRBV2 and TRBJ2-4; D may correspond to TRBD1 or TRBD2 (5 bases each). The CDR3 has 16 amino acids. The germline V gene encodes CDR1 SNHLY and CDR2 FYNNEI. V dropped 2 bases and J dropped 2 bases, with 13 bases sitting between them. CDR3 in DNA: TGTGCCAGCAGTGAATACGGGGCGAGGACCAAAAACATTCAGTACTTC. It yields the protein CASSEYGARTKNIQYF.

This clonotype appeared a few times. At one boundary the junction diverges from the germline segment, which might be a read error. The gene calls are TRBV6-2 or TRBV6-3 and TRBJ2-7, with D unresolved. Germline CDR1 is MNHEY and CDR2 is SVGEGT. The CDR3 is 12 residues long. The CDR3 here is CASSTTHSPGHF. In DNA, the CDR3 is TGTGCCAGCAGTACGACCCACTCCCCTGGGCACTTC.

This clonotype was seen a handful of times. The rearrangement uses TRBV6-5 and TRBJ2-3; D might be TRBD2 (5 bases). From germline, CDR1 is MNHEY and CDR2 SVGAGI. The CDR3 totals 18 residues. V shed 6 bases and J shed 3 bases, with 25 bases lying between them. The CDR3 protein is CASSGEYLGAISTDTQYF. The DNA of the CDR3 is TGTGCCAGCAGCGGGGAGTATCTGGGAGCGATCTCGACAGATACGCAGTATTTT.

This clonotype was found many times. The V gene is TRBV3-1, the J gene TRBJ1-3; D unresolved. CDR1 LGHDT and CDR2 YNNKEL come from the germline V gene (reference sequence). The CDR3 has 17 residues. V was shortened by 7 bases and J by 5 bases, with 24 bases between the two germline ends. The CDR3 reads CASTPHGVGSQRNTIYF. The CDR3 bases are TGTGCCAGCACCCCACACGGGGTCGGCAGCCAACGAAACACCATATATTTT.

Many counts were recorded for this clonotype. The chain carries TRBV18 and TRBJ2-7; D is possibly TRBD1 (5 bases). Trimming removed 2 bases from V and 2 bases from J, with 16 bases in between. CDR3 length: 16 amino acids. The germline CDR1 and CDR2 sequences are KGHSH and LQKENI. The CDR3 is CASSPVTPGLTYEQYF. The CDR3 region has the DNA TGTGCCAGCTCACCAGTCACTCCAGGGCTTACCTACGAGCAGTACTTC. The entire variable domain, with the rest obtained from reference TRBV18 and TRBJ2-7, is as follows: NAGVMQNPRHLVRRRGQEARLRCSPMKGHSHVYWYRQLPEEGLKFMVYLQKENIIDESGMPKERFSAEFPKEGPSILRIQQVVRGDSAAYFCASSPVTPGLTYEQYFGPGTRLTVT.

J is TRBJ1-1 and V is TRBV3-1; D gene unclear. Trimming took 0 bases from V and 1 from J, leaving 6 bases between them. Germline assignment: CDR1 LGHDT and CDR2 YNNKEL (reference sequence). CDR3 size: 14 residues. The CDR3 reads CASSQEVGNTEAFF. In DNA form, the CDR3 reads TGTGCCAGCAGCCAAGAGGTCGGGAACACTGAAGCTTTCTTT. The full variable domain, rest sourced from reference TRBV3-1 and TRBJ1-1, is DTAVSQTPKYLVTQMGNDKSIKCEQNLGHDTMYWYKQDSKKFLKIMFSYNNKELIINETVPNRFSPKSPDKAHLNLHINSLELGDSAVYFCASSQEVGNTEAFFGQGTRLTVV.

This clonotype was detected ten times or more. The rearrangement links TRBV14 to TRBJ2-1; 9 nucleotides agree with TRBD2. CDR3 length equals 16 residues. The germline V gene encodes CDR1 SGHDN and CDR2 FVKESK. V shed 1 base, J shed 2 bases, and the junction held 3 bases outside the gene matches. In DNA form, the CDR3 reads TGTGCCAGCAGCCAAGTAGCGGGGGTGACCTACAATGAGCAGTTCTTC. This codes for CASSQVAGVTYNEQFF.

This clonotype was detected many times. This CDR3 reads CASSLDSLGVTEAFF. The CDR3 DNA reads TGCGCCAGCAGCTTGGACAGCTTGGGGGTCACTGAAGCTTTCTTT. V gene TRBV5-1 combines with J gene TRBJ1-1, with a possible D match to TRBD1 (5 bases). The V end lost 0 bases, the J end lost 4 bases, and 13 bases lay between the germline ends. Per the germline V gene, CDR1 is SGHRS and CDR2 is YFSETQ. This CDR3 comprises 15 residues. The full variable domain, its missing parts supplied by reference TRBV5-1 and TRBJ1-1, is KAGVTQTPRYLIKTRGQQVTLSCSPISGHRSVSWYQQTPGQGLQFLFEYFSETQRNKGNFPGRFSGRQFSNSRSEMNVSTLELGDSALYLCASSLDSLGVTEAFFGQGTRLTVV.

This clonotype showed up many times. The chain carries TRBV7-8 and TRBJ2-3; maybe TRBD2 (6 bases). Germline CDR1 and CDR2: SGHVS and FQNEAQ. This CDR3 contains 16 residues. V gave up 6 bases and J gave up 1 base, with 17 bases separating them. As DNA, the CDR3 is TGTGCCAGCAGGATAGCGGCATCAACTCGCACAGATACGCAGTATTTT. Amino acid sequence: CASRIAASTRTDTQYF.

This clonotype was seen many times. V usage is TRBV20-1 and J usage is TRBJ2-5; D not certain. Trimming took off 0 bases at V and 3 bases at J, with 8 bases between the two ends. Germline V gene sequence: CDR1 DFQATT, CDR2 SNEGSKA (reference sequence). The CDR3 is 13 amino acids. In DNA, the CDR3 is TGCAGTGCTAGAGATTGGATTGAAGAGACCCAGTACTTC. Its protein is CSARDWIEETQYF.

This clonotype was recorded at least ten times. The chain couples TRBV2 to TRBJ1-4; D unclear. Germline V gene data show CDR1 as SNHLY and CDR2 as FYNNEI. This CDR3 has 15 amino acids. Trimming removed 8 bases from V and 1 base from J, with 14 bases in between. The CDR3 nucleotides are TGTGCCAGCCTCTTTCTCCCGGGAACTAATGAAAAACTGTTTTTT. Its protein is CASLFLPGTNEKLFF.

This clonotype showed up many times. The rearrangement uses TRBV27 and TRBJ1-5; D not resolved. Trimming left V 8 bases short and J 3 bases short, with 8 bases between. There are 12 residues in the CDR3. CDR1 is MNHEY, CDR2 SMNVEV, per germline (reference sequence). The CDR3 nucleotides read TGTGCCAGCGCCACTAACAATCAGCCCCAGCATTTT. Its protein product is CASATNNQPQHF.

This clonotype was counted many times. V usage is TRBV6-2 or TRBV6-3 and J usage is TRBJ1-1, with 9 bases identical to TRBD1. J gave up 4 bases and V 7 bases, and 10 bases lay outside the gene matches. From germline, CDR1 is MNHEY and CDR2 SVGEGT. The CDR3 has 15 residues. The CDR3 nucleotides read TGTGCCAGCACCCCCGGCCGGGACAGGGCCACTGAAGCTTTCTTT. Amino acids: CASTPGRDRATEAFF.

The chain joins TRBV4-2 to TRBJ2-5, with 11 positions matching TRBD2. Germline loops: CDR1 LGHNA, CDR2 YNFKEQ. V shed 4 bases, J shed 5 bases, and the junction held 9 bases outside the gene matches. The CDR3 loop spans 16 amino acids. CDR3 region: CASSRDYSGGVETQYF. The CDR3 DNA reads as TGTGCCAGCAGCCGGGACTATAGCGGGGGGGTTGAGACCCAGTACTTC.

Of note for this clonotype: Possible read error: a much larger clone is one base away. CDR3 nucleotides: TGTGCCATCAGCTCAGGGGGGTGGAACACTGAAGCTTTCTTT. This sequence encodes CAISSGGWNTEAFF. V is TRBV10-3 and J is TRBJ1-1; 7 nucleotides agree with TRBD1. Germline CDR1 is ENHRY and CDR2 is SYGVKD. The V segment lost 6 bases and the J segment 1 base; nucleotides outside the gene matches: 5. The CDR3 consists of 14 residues.